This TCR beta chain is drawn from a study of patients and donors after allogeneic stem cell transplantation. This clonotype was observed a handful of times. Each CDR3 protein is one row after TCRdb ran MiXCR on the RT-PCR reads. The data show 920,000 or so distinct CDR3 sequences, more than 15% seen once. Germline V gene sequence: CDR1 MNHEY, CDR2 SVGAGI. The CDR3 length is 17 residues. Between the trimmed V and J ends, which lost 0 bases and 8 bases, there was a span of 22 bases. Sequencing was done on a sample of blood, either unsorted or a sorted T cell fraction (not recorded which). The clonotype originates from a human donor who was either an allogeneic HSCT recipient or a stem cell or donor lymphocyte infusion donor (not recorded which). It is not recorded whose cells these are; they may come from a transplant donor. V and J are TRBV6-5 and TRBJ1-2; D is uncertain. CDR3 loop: CASSYSSAGSGRKGYTF. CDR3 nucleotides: TGTGCCAGCAGTTACTCCTCCGCGGGCTCTGGACGCAAGGGCTACACCTTC.